One and the same sample provided the 13 T cell receptor beta chains below, sequenced in a study of T cells in Graves' hyperthyroidism and ophthalmopathy. TCR beta CDR3 regions were amplified from RNA. With the HTBI primer set, the TCR CDR3 went through a first round of RT-PCR. TCRdb ran MiXCR on the multiplex PCR reads and lists one entry per CDR3 protein. The sample holds about 500,000 distinct CDR3 sequences; over 45% are singletons and the top ten take 35% to 50%. Sequencing was performed on peripheral blood or thyroid tissue (not recorded which). The receptors come from an adult woman with Graves' disease, either hyperthyroidism or ophthalmopathy (not recorded which).

This clonotype came up a few times. The rearrangement joins TRBV27 to TRBJ2-7, with 9 bases matching TRBD1. This CDR3 region has 13 residues. Germline CDR1 reads MNHEY; CDR2 reads SMNVEV (reference sequence). V was pared by 5 bases and J by 5 bases, with 4 bases of the junction left unmatched. CDR3 in amino acids: CASSPWDRDEQYF. DNA for the CDR3: TGTGCCAGCAGTCCATGGGACAGGGACGAGCAGTACTTC.

As regards this clonotype: Possible read error: a much larger clone is one base away. The rearrangement uses TRBV12-3 or TRBV12-4 and TRBJ2-7; D gene uncertain. This CDR3 is built from 13 residues. Trimming took off 3 bases at V and 2 bases at J, with 8 bases between the two ends. The CDR3 loop reads CASSFSRPYEQYF. Written as DNA, the CDR3 is TGTGCCAGCAGTTTCAGTAGACCCTACGAGCAGTACTTC.

This clonotype was counted at least ten times. The chain recombines TRBV5-5 with TRBJ2-7, with D perhaps matching TRBD1 (6 bases). The CDR3 spans 13 residues. The germline V and J ends were trimmed by 4 bases and 0 bases, with 8 bases remaining between them. Germline V gene sequence: CDR1 SGHKS, CDR2 YYEKEE (reference sequence). CDR3 amino acids: CASSGDNSYEQYF. The CDR3 DNA reads as TGTGCCAGCAGCGGGGACAACTCCTACGAGCAGTACTTC. Looking up the rest from reference TRBV5-5 and TRBJ2-7 gives the full variable domain: DAGVTQSPTHLIKTRGQQVTLRCSPISGHKSVSWYQQVLGQGPQFIFQYYEKEERGRGNFPDRFSARQFPNYSSELNVNALLLGDSALYLCASSGDNSYEQYFGPGTRLTVT.

This clonotype has more than one count but fewer than ten. The CDR3 region has the DNA TGCAGCGTCATTAGCGGGAGGGACCCAGATACGCAGTATTTT. Its protein product is CSVISGRDPDTQYF. The chain links TRBV29-1 to TRBJ2-3; TRBD2 agrees at 11 bases. The trim removed 6 bases at V and 4 bases at J, leaving 6 bases unmatched. Looked up from germline, CDR1 is SQVTM and CDR2 is ANQGSEA. The CDR3 is 14 amino acids.

The table lists this clonotype with a few counts. The chain has TRBV5-1 and TRBJ2-2; D perhaps matches TRBD1 (5 bases). V shed 3 bases and J shed 6 bases, with 9 bases lying between them. The V gene's germline CDR1 is SGHRS and CDR2 YFSETQ. The CDR3 covers 13 residues. The CDR3 here is CASSSGIAGELFF. Here the CDR3 DNA reads TGCGCCAGCAGCTCAGGGATTGCCGGGGAGCTGTTTTTT.

This clonotype was picked up a small number of times. The chain is built from TRBV13 and TRBJ1-3; D not resolved. V lost 7 bases and J 1 base, leaving 11 bases between the germline ends. In germline, CDR1 is PRHDT, CDR2 FYEKMQ (reference sequence). The CDR3 loop spans 14 amino acids. The CDR3 DNA follows: TGTGCCAGCATCCCAAAATGGTCTGGAAACACCATATATTTT. This gives the protein CASIPKWSGNTIYF. The full variable domain, in which reference TRBV13 and TRBJ1-3 provide the parts outside the CDR3, is AAGVIQSPRHLIKEKRETATLKCYPIPRHDTVYWYQQGPGQDPQFLISFYEKMQSDKGSIPDRFSAQQFSDYHSELNMSSLELGDSALYFCASIPKWSGNTIYFGEGSWLTVV.

This clonotype was observed a handful of times. The V gene is TRBV7-9, the J gene TRBJ1-2; TRBD1 matches at 7 bases. J was trimmed by 11 bases and V by 5 bases; bases with no gene match: 5. The CDR3 sequence is 11 residues long. Germline loops: CDR1 SEHNR, CDR2 FQNEAQ (reference sequence). In DNA, the CDR3 is TGTGCCAGCAGCAGGGACAGTCGGTACACCTTC. This translates into CASSRDSRYTF.

The chain links TRBV20-1 to TRBJ1-5; tentative D call: TRBD1 (5 bases). V was cut by 4 bases and J by 4 bases, with 14 bases left in between. Germline V CDR1 and CDR2: DFQATT, SNEGSKA (reference sequence). The CDR3 contains 14 residues. Here the CDR3 DNA reads TGCAGTGCTACGGCCGGTGGGGCGAATCAGCCCCAGCATTTT. The encoded protein is CSATAGGANQPQHF.

The chain has TRBV7-2 and TRBJ2-1; D remains ambiguous. Trimming took 1 base from V and 2 from J, leaving 9 bases between them. Germline assignment: CDR1 SGHTA and CDR2 FQGNSA. This CDR3 region has 15 residues. CDR3 sequence (DNA): TGTGCCAGCAGCTTAGAGCCTAGACCCTACAATGAGCAGTTCTTC. This codes for CASSLEPRPYNEQFF.

The rearrangement joins TRBV6-5 to TRBJ2-6, with no clear D. The CDR3 runs to 15 residues. Deletions cut 0 bases from V and 3 bases from J, with 6 bases between. Germline V gene sequence: CDR1 MNHEY, CDR2 SVGAGI. CDR3 sequence (DNA): TGTGCCAGCAGTTACTCGATTATTGGGGCCAACGTCCTGACTTTC. Protein sequence: CASSYSIIGANVLTF.

This rearrangement joins TRBV20-1 to TRBJ2-5, with TRBD2 matching 8 bases. Unmatched junction bases numbered 9, after V lost 1 base and J lost 5 bases. Germline assignment: CDR1 DFQATT and CDR2 SNEGSKA (reference sequence). This CDR3 is built from 15 residues. CDR3 DNA: TGCAGTGCTAGAGGATTGGGGGGACTAGAGGAGACCCAGTACTTC. As protein: CSARGLGGLEETQYF.

This clonotype has more than one count but fewer than ten. Just one base apart from a much larger clone, this may be a read error. The chain's CDR3 is CASSPNYEQYF. The CDR3, as DNA: TGTGCCAGCAGCCCCAACTACGAGCAGTACTTC. This sequence joins TRBV7-9 and TRBJ2-7; D is ambiguous. This CDR3 is 11 amino acids long. V was trimmed by 5 bases and J by 3 bases, leaving 5 bases between them. CDR1 is SEHNR and CDR2 is FQNEAQ in the germline V gene (reference sequence).

Note on this clonotype: A much larger clone is a single base away; this may be a read error. The chain has TRBV4-3 and TRBJ1-6, with D hard to call. The germline gives CDR1 LGHNA, CDR2 YSLEER. The CDR3 contains 15 residues. Here the CDR3 reads CASGQERHPNSPLHF. The DNA for the CDR3 is TGCGCCAGCGGCCAAGAACGGCACCCCAATTCACCCCTCCACTTT.